Detailed here is one T cell receptor beta chain. Its antigen remains unidentified. The germline gives CDR1 MNHNS, CDR2 SASEGT. The V and J ends lost 5 bases and 5 bases, in that order; junction bases with no gene match: 12. The CDR3 spans 16 residues. TCRdb called the 5' RACE reads again in MiXCR, with one record for every CDR3 protein. The sample has 410,000 or so distinct CDR3 sequences; less than 25% are singletons. The data were obtained in a study of T-cell memory formation after mild COVID-19. Study-level findings and limits: For second-wave clones that peaked at day 37, SARS-CoV-2 specificity went unverified. There was a balanced CD4/CD8 profile in clones contracting day 15 to 85, and later expanders leaned CD4+.

The specimen was PBMCs or a T cell subset sorted from them (not recorded which). This sequence was found in an adult woman who had mild COVID-19 (a few samples of this study predate the infection). Cell type and time point are not known. The rearrangement joins TRBV6-1 to TRBJ1-1; the match to TRBD1 covers 9 bases. The CDR3 region is CASSSRPQGARTEAFF. The CDR3 DNA sequence: TGTGCCAGCAGTTCACGTCCACAGGGGGCCAGGACTGAAGCTTTCTTT.